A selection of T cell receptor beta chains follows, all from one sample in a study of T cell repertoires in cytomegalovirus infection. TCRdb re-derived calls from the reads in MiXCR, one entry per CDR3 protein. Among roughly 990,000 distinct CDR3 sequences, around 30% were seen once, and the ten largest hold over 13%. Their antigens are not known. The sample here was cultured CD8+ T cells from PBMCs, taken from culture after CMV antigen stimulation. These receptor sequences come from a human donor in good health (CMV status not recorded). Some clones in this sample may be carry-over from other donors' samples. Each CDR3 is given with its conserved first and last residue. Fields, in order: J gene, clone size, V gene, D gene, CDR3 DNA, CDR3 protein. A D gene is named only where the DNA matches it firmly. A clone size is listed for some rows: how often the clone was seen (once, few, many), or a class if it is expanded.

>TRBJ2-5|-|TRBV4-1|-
TGCGCCAGCAGCCAAGTACGAACGGGAGAGACCCAGTACTTC
CASSQVRTGETQYF
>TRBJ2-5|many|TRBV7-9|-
TGTGCCAGCAGTTCGTCGGAGTGGACCCAGTACTTC
CASSSSEWTQYF
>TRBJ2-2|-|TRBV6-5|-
TGTGCCCACTCGGCGAGGGGCTCCGGGGAGCTGTTTTTT
CAHSARGSGELFF
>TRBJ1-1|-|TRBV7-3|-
TGTGCCAGCAGCTTAACAGGGGCTTGGGCTGAAGCTTTCTTT
CASSLTGAWAEAFF
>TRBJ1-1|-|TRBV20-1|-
TGCAGTGCTTCGGCCCTGAACACTGAAGCTTTCTTT
CSASALNTEAFF
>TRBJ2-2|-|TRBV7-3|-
TGTGCCAGCAGCTTAATGGCGGGGGCCTTCACCGGGGAGCTGTTTTTT
CASSLMAGAFTGELFF
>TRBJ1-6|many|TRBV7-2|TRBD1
TGTGCCAGCAGCCCCCGATCCGACAGGGCATCTAATTCACCCCTCCACTTT
CASSPRSDRASNSPLHF
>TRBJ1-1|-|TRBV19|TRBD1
TGTGCCAGTAGTATGTTTCGGGACAGGGGGCTCTGGGACACTGAAGCTTTCTTT
CASSMFRDRGLWDTEAFF
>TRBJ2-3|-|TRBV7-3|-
TGTGCCAGCAGCTTAACCGGTAGTGGGGTTTTCTCTCTGGATACGCAGTATTTT
CASSLTGSGVFSLDTQYF
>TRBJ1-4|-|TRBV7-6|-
TGTGCCAGCAGCGAATCCCCGGGAAAACTGTTTTTT
CASSESPGKLFF
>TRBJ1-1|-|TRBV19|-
TGTGCCAGTAGTTCACAGGAGTGGGACACTGAAGCTTTCTTT
CASSSQEWDTEAFF
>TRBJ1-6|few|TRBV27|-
TGTGCCAGCAGTTTATGGGGACGCCGGTCGGGGAATTCACCCCTCCACTTT
CASSLWGRRSGNSPLHF
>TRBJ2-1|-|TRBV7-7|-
TGTGCTAGCAGCGGGGTCAGGGGGAATGAGCAGTTCTTC
CASSGVRGNEQFF
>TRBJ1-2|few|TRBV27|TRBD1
TGTGCCAGCAGCCCCGGGACAGGGGCCTTCGCTGGCTACACCTTC
CASSPGTGAFAGYTF
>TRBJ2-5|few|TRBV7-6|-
TGTGCCAGCAGCGGGGGGGCCGCGACCCAGTACTTC
CASSGGAATQYF
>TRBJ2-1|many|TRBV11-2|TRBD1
TGTGCCAGCAGTCTTTCCAGGGGGATTTACAATGAGCAGTTCTTC
CASSLSRGIYNEQFF
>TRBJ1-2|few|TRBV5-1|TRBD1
TGCGCCAGCACGCCGGGGACAGGACTTAACTATGGCTACACCTTC
CASTPGTGLNYGYTF
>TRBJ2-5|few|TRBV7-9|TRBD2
TGTGCCAGCAGCTCAACCTTGGGACTAGCGGGGGGGCAGGAGACCCAGTACTTC
CASSSTLGLAGGQETQYF
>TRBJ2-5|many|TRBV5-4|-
TGTGCCAGCAGCTCCGGAGACAGGACCCAAGAGACCCAGTACTTC
CASSSGDRTQETQYF
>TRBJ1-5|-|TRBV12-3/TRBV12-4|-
TGTGCCAGCAGTACGGGTCCCCGTTACAATCAGCCCCAGCATTTT
CASSTGPRYNQPQHF
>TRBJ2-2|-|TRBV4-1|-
TGTGCCAGCAGCCAAGATCGGAGGGGGTATATTGAGACCGGGGAGCTGTTTTTT
CASSQDRRGYIETGELFF
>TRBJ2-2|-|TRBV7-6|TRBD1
TGTGCCAGCAGCTTATATAGTCCAGGGGGCGATCCCGGGGAGCTGTTTTTT
CASSLYSPGGDPGELFF
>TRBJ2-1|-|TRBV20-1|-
TGCAGTGCTAGAGAGACTCCTACTTACAATGAGCAGTTCTTC
CSARETPTYNEQFF
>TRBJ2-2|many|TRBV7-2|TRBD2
TGTGCCAGCAGCTTTCGACTAGCGGGGGAGGTCACCGGGGAGCTGTTTTTT
CASSFRLAGEVTGELFF
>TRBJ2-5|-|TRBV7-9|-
TGTGCCAGCAGCTTTTCTGTGGGTATGCTCCAAGAGACCCAGTACTTC
CASSFSVGMLQETQYF
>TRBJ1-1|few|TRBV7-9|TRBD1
TGTGCCAGCAGCTTGACAGGGGGCGAGAGGACTGAAGCTTTCTTT
CASSLTGGERTEAFF
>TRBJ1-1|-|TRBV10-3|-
TGTGCCATCAGTGAGAGGGGGTTAGGGGTGGGGAACACTGAAGCTTTCTTT
CAISERGLGVGNTEAFF